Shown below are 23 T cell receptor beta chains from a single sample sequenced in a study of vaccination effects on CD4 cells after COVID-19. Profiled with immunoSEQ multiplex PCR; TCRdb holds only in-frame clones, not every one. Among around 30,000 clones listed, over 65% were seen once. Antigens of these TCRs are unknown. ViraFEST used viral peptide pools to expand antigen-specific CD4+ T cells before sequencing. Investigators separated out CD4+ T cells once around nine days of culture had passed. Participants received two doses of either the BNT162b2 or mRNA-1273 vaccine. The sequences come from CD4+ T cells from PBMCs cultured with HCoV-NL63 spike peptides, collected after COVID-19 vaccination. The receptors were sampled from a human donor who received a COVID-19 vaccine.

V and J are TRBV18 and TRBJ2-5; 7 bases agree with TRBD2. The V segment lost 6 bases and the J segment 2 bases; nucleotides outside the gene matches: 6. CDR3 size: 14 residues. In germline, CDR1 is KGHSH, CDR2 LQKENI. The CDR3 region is CASSPYGGQETQYF. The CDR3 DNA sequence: TGTGCCAGCTCGCCCTACGGGGGGCAAGAGACCCAGTACTTC.

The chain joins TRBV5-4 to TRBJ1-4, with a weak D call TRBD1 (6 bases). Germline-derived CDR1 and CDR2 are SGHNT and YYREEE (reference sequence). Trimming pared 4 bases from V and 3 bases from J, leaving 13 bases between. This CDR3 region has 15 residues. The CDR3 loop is CASSPRGVANEKLFF. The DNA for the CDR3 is TGTGCCAGCAGCCCCAGGGGAGTCGCTAATGAAAAACTGTTTTTT.

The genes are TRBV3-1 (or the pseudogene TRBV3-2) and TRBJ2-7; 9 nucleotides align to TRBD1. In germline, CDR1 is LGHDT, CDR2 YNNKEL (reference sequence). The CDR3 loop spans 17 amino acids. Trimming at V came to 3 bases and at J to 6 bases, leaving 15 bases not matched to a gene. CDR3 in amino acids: CASSHPRQGVMQAEQYF. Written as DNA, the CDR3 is TGTGCCAGCAGCCATCCGCGACAGGGGGTTATGCAGGCCGAGCAGTACTTC.

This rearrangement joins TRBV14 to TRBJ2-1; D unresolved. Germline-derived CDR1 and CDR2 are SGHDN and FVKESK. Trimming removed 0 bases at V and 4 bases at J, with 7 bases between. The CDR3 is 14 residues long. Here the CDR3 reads CASSQDASYNEQFF. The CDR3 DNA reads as TGTGCCAGCAGCCAAGACGCTTCTTACAATGAGCAGTTCTTC.

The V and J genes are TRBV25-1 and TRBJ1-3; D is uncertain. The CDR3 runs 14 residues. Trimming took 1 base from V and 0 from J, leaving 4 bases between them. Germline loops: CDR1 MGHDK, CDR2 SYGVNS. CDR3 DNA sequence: TGTGCCAGCAGTGAATTCAACTCTGGAAACACCATATATTTT. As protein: CASSEFNSGNTIYF.

CDR3 DNA: TGCAGCGCTGCCGGGACAGGGCGACAGCCCCAGCATTTT. Its protein is CSAAGTGRQPQHF. The chain carries TRBV29-1 and TRBJ1-5; 9 positions match TRBD1. The germline V gene encodes CDR1 SQVTM and CDR2 ANQGSEA. The CDR3 covers 13 residues. With V trimmed by 7 bases and J by 7 bases, 8 bases remained unmatched.

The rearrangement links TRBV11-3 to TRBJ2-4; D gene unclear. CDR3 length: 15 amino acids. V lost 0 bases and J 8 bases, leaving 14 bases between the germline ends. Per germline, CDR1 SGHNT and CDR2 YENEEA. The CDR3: CASSLEVGPSDIQYF. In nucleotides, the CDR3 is TGTGCCAGCAGCTTAGAGGTGGGCCCCTCCGACATTCAGTACTTC. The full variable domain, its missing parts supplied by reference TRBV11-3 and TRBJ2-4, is EAGVVQSPRYKIIEKKQPVAFWCNPISGHNTLYWYLQNLGQGPELLIRYENEEAVDDSQLPKDRFSAERLKGVDSTLKIQPAELGDSAVYLCASSLEVGPSDIQYFGAGTRLSVL.

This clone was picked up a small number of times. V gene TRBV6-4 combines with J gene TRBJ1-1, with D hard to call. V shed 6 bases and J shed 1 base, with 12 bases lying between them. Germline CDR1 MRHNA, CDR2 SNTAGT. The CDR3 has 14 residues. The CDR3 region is CASRDGPTNTEAFF. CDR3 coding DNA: TGTGCCAGCAGAGACGGACCAACGAACACTGAAGCTTTCTTT.

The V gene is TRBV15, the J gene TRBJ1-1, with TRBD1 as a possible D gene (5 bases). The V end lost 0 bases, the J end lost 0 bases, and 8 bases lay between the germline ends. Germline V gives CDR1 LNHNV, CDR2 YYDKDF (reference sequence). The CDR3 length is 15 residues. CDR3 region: CATSRDNRMNTEAFF. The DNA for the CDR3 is TGTGCCACCAGCAGAGACAACAGGATGAACACTGAAGCTTTCTTT.

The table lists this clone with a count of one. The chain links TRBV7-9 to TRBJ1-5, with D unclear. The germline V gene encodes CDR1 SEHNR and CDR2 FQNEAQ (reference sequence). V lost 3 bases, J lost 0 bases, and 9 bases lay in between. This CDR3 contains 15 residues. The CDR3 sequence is CASSLGTDSNQPQHF. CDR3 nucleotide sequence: TGTGCCAGCAGCTTGGGCACCGATAGCAATCAGCCCCAGCATTTT.

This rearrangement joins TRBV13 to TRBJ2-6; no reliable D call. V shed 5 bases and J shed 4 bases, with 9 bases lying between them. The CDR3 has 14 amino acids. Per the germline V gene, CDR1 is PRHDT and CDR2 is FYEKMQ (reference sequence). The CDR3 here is CASSPATGANVLTF. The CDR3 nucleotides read TGTGCCAGCAGCCCTGCCACCGGGGCCAACGTCCTGACTTTC.

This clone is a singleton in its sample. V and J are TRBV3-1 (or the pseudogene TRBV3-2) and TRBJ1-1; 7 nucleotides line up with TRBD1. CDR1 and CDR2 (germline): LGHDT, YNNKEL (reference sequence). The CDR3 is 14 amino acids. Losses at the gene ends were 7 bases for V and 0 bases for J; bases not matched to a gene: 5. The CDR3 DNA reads TGTGCCAGCACCCGGGGACAGATGAACACTGAAGCTTTCTTT. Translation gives CASTRGQMNTEAFF.

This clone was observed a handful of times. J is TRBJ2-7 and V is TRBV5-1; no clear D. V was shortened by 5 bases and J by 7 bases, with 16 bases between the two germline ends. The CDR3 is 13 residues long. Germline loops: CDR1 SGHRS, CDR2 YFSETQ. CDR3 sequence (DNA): TGCGCCAGCAGAGAGCTTGGGGTGACGGAGCAGTACTTC. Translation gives CASRELGVTEQYF.

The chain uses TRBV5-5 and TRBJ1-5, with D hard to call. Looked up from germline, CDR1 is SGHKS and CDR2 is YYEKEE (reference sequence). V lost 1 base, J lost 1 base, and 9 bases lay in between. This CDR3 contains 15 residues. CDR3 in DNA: TGTGCCAGCAGCTTGACCGTACTCAGCAATCAGCCCCAGCATTTT. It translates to CASSLTVLSNQPQHF. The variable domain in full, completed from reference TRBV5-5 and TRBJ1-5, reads DAGVTQSPTHLIKTRGQQVTLRCSPISGHKSVSWYQQVLGQGPQFIFQYYEKEERGRGNFPDRFSARQFPNYSSELNVNALLLGDSALYLCASSLTVLSNQPQHFGDGTRLSIL.

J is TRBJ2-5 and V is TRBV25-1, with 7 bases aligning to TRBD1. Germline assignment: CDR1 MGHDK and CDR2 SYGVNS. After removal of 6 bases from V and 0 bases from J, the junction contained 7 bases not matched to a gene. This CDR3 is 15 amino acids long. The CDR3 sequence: CASRHRQGDQETQYF. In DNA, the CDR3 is TGTGCCAGCAGACACAGGCAGGGGGACCAAGAGACCCAGTACTTC.

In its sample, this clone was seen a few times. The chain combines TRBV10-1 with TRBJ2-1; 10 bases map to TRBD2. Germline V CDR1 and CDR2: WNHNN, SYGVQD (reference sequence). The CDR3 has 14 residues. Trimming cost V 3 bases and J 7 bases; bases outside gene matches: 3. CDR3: CASSDVSGGNEQFF. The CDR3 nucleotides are TGCGCCAGCAGTGATGTTAGCGGGGGGAATGAGCAGTTCTTC.

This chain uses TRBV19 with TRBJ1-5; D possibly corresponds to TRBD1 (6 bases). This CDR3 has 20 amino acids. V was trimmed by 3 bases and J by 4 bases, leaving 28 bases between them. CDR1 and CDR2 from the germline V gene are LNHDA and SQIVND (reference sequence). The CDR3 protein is CASSIGYQDPGVGRNQPQHF. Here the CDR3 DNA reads TGTGCCAGTAGTATTGGGTACCAAGATCCAGGGGTAGGGCGGAATCAGCCCCAGCATTTT.

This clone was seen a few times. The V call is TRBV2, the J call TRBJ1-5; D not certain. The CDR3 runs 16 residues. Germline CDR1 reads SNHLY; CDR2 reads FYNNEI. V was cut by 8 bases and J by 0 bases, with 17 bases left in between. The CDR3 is CASGLASTYSNQPQHF. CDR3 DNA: TGTGCCAGCGGGTTAGCTTCTACTTATAGCAATCAGCCCCAGCATTTT.

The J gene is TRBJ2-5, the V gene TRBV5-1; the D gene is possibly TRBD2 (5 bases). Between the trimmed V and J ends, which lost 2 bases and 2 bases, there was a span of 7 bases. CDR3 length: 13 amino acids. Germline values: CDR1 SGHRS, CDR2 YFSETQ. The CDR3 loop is CASSLLGQETQYF. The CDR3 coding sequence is TGCGCCAGCAGCTTACTAGGTCAAGAGACCCAGTACTTC.

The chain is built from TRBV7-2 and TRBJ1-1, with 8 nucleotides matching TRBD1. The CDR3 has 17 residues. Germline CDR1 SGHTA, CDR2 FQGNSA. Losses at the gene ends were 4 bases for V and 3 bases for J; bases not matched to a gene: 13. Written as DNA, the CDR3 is TGTGCCAGCAGCTGGACTGCGACAGGGGTTGGTTACACTGAAGCTTTCTTT. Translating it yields CASSWTATGVGYTEAFF.

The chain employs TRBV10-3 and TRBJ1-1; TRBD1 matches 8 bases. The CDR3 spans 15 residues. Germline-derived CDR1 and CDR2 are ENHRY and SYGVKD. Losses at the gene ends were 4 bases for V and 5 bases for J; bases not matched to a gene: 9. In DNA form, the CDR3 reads TGTGCCATCAGTGGGCCTTCCAGGGGGCTTACTGAAGCTTTCTTT. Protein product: CAISGPSRGLTEAFF.

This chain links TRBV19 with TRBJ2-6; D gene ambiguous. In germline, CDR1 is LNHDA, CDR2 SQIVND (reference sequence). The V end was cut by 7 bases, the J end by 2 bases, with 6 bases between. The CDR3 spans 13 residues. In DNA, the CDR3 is TGTGCCAGTACCAAAACTGGGGCCAACGTCCTGACTTTC. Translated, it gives CASTKTGANVLTF. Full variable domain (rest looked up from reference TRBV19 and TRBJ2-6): DGGITQSPKYLFRKEGQNVTLSCEQNLNHDAMYWYRQDPGQGLRLIYYSQIVNDFQKGDIAEGYSVSREKKESFPLTVTSAQKNPTAFYLCASTKTGANVLTFGAGSRLTVL.

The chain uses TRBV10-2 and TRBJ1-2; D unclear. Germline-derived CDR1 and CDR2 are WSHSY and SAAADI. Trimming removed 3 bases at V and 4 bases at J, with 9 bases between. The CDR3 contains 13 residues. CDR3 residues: CASSEEGLYGYTF. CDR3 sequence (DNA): TGCGCCAGCAGTGAAGAGGGTCTCTATGGCTACACCTTC.